The present TCR beta chain was sequenced within a study of CD8 T cells in ankylosing spondylitis. Turning to this clonotype: Antigen: not known.

Germline V CDR1 and CDR2: DFQATT, SNEGSKA (reference sequence). J was trimmed by 0 bases and V by 5 bases; bases with no gene match: 18. The CDR3 is 19 residues long. Quantitative barcoded 5'-RACE was used to prepare TCR beta libraries. Each CDR3 protein is one row after TCRdb ran MiXCR on the 5' RACE reads. The table has 670,000 or so distinct CDR3 sequences, over 15% seen once. Study-wide points: Roughly eight highly homologous variants formed a TCR beta motif that appeared characteristic of ankylosing spondylitis blood.

The origin of this receptor is a male donor with ankylosing spondylitis. The chain couples TRBV20-1 to TRBJ2-7; 11 bases line up with TRBD2. The sample taken for sequencing was blood, either unsorted or a sorted T cell fraction (not recorded which). The CDR3 region has the DNA TGCAGTGCTGAGTCCCGGATGGGAACTAGCGGGAGTTTCTCCTACGAGCAGTACTTC. It translates to CSAESRMGTSGSFSYEQYF.